The text below deals with one T cell receptor (beta chain). The antigen is unknown. In corrective heart surgery, resections were taken, and these provided the thymus tissue. Corrective surgery for congenital heart defects was being performed on the healthy Finnish infants who served as donors. TCRdb's copy holds only in-frame clones and misses some; the assay was immunoSEQ multiplex PCR. Here the sample spans about 130,000 clones, around 94% being singletons. This record belongs to a study of human thymus T cells. Study-wide results and caveats: Overlap was high between thymic repertoires from unrelated individuals, as reported in related research. Thymic and blood repertoires seemed to favor certain V and J genes.

Input material: thymus tissue. The clonotype comes from a boy in the first two years of life with a congenital heart defect but otherwise immunologically healthy.

CDR3 bases: TGTGCCAGCAGTGAAAGAATGGTGCCTAATCAGCCCCAGCATTTT. This translates into CASSERMVPNQPQHF. The chain employs TRBV2 and TRBJ1-5; no clear D. Germline V lookup: CDR1 SNHLY, CDR2 FYNNEI. The V end lost 2 bases, the J end lost 4 bases, and 12 bases lay between the germline ends. The CDR3 totals 15 residues.